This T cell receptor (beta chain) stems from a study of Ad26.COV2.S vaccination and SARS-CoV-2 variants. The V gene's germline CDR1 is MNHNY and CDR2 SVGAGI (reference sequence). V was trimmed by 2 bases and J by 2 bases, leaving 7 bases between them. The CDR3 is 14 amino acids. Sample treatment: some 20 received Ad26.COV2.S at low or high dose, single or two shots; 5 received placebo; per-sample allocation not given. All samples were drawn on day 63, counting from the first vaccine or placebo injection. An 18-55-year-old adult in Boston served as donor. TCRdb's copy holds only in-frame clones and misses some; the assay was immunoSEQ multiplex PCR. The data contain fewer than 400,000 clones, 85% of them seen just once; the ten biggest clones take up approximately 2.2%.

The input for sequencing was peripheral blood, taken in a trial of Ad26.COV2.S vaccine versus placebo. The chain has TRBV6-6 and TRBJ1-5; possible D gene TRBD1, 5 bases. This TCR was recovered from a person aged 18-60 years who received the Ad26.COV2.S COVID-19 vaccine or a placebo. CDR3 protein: CASSYGTGNQPQHF. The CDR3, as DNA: TGTGCCAGCAGTTACGGGACCGGCAATCAGCCCCAGCATTTT.